These 28 T cell receptor beta chains were sequenced from one sample in a study of cytomegalovirus exposure and HLA in healthy donors. In the PCR, 60 Vbeta and 13 Jbeta primers were used. The table came from immunoSEQ multiplex PCR; TCRdb's copy has only in-frame clones and leaves some out. The sample shows roughly 150,000 clones, over 60% of them seen only once. Sequenced material: PBMCs. These receptors originate from a male donor in good health and CMV-seronegative.

The chain links TRBV5-1 to TRBJ1-6; D might be TRBD1 (5 bases). V lost 4 bases, J lost 6 bases, and 14 bases lay in between. Germline V gene lookup returns CDR1 SGHRS and CDR2 YFSETQ. The CDR3 is made up of 15 amino acids. CDR3 protein: CASSPEGPINSPLHF. Written as DNA, the CDR3 is TGCGCCAGCAGCCCGGAGGGGCCAATTAATTCACCCCTCCACTTT.

The chain uses TRBV7-6 and TRBJ1-2; D is uncertain. V dropped 0 bases and J dropped 8 bases, with 19 bases sitting between them. The CDR3 is 16 amino acids. Germline-derived CDR1 and CDR2 are SGHVS and FNYEAQ. Here the CDR3 DNA reads TGTGCCAGCAGCTTAGCACCAGCGGGCCTACCTGGAGGCTACACCTTC. It is translated as CASSLAPAGLPGGYTF.

The V gene is TRBV25-1, the J gene TRBJ1-4, with D possibly matching TRBD1 (5 bases). V shed 5 bases and J shed 0 bases, with 19 bases lying between them. Per germline, CDR1 MGHDK and CDR2 SYGVNS. The CDR3 is 18 residues long. Here the CDR3 reads CASSPAGIGAATNEKLFF. The CDR3 nucleotides are TGTGCCAGCAGTCCAGCGGGCATCGGGGCTGCAACTAATGAAAAACTGTTTTTT.

This clone was recorded a few times. This chain uses TRBV19 with TRBJ1-2; D gene ambiguous. Germline V gives CDR1 LNHDA, CDR2 SQIVND (reference sequence). The V end lost 6 bases, the J end lost 3 bases, and 14 bases lay between the germline ends. The CDR3 is made up of 14 amino acids. CDR3 bases: TGTGCCAGTAGCGCCCCCAGTGCGGACTATGGCTACACCTTC. Protein: CASSAPSADYGYTF.

The rearrangement uses TRBV27 and TRBJ2-6; TRBD2 agrees at 13 bases. J was trimmed by 2 bases and V by 4 bases; bases with no gene match: 2. Germline loops: CDR1 MNHEY, CDR2 SMNVEV (reference sequence). CDR3 size: 17 residues. DNA of the CDR3: TGTGCCAGCAGTTACACTAGCGGGGGGGCTGGGGCCAACGTCCTGACTTTC. Translation gives CASSYTSGGAGANVLTF.

This clone has a single count. Distinct nucleotide sequences in the sample also encode this CDR3. V usage is TRBV28 and J usage is TRBJ2-7; the match to TRBD1 covers 7 bases. The length of the CDR3 is 15 residues. Germline values: CDR1 MDHEN, CDR2 SYDVKM. J was trimmed by 0 bases and V by 4 bases; bases with no gene match: 6. CDR3: CASSSPGTDSYEQYF. The DNA of the CDR3 is TGTGCCAGCAGTTCCCCCGGGACAGACTCCTACGAGCAGTACTTC.

The chain uses TRBV11-2 and TRBJ2-7; 7 bases map to TRBD2. The V gene end was trimmed by 5 bases and the J gene end by 6 bases; junction bases not matched to a gene: 10. The germline CDR1 and CDR2 sequences are SGHAT and FQNNGV. The CDR3 has 14 amino acids. The CDR3 region is CASSAGVREGEQYF. CDR3 in DNA: TGTGCCAGCAGCGCCGGCGTGAGGGAGGGCGAGCAGTACTTC.

This clone was found once. The chain carries TRBV5-6 and TRBJ1-3; unclear D gene. Germline V lookup: CDR1 SGHDT, CDR2 YYEEEE. The CDR3 consists of 15 residues. V dropped 1 base and J dropped 2 bases, with 10 bases sitting between them. CDR3 DNA: TGTGCCAGCAGCTTGCGGACTCCTGCTGGAAACACCATATATTTT. Translated, it gives CASSLRTPAGNTIYF.

In DNA form, the CDR3 reads TGCGCCAGCAGCTTGGACGGACAGGGGGACGGAAACACCATATATTTT. Protein product: CASSLDGQGDGNTIYF. The rearrangement joins TRBV5-1 to TRBJ1-3; 10 bases line up with TRBD1. V lost 0 bases and J lost 4; bases outside the gene matches: 4. Germline V gene sequence: CDR1 SGHRS, CDR2 YFSETQ. There are 16 residues in the CDR3. Complete variable domain (other parts from reference TRBV5-1 and TRBJ1-3): KAGVTQTPRYLIKTRGQQVTLSCSPISGHRSVSWYQQTPGQGLQFLFEYFSETQRNKGNFPGRFSGRQFSNSRSEMNVSTLELGDSALYLCASSLDGQGDGNTIYFGEGSWLTVV.

The CDR3 DNA is TGTGCCAGCAGCCAGGGGAAGGGATATTATAATTCACCCCTCCACTTT. Translated: CASSQGKGYYNSPLHF. The chain carries TRBV5-4 and TRBJ1-6, with D maybe TRBD1 (6 bases). Trimming removed 4 bases from V and 4 bases from J, with 15 bases in between. The CDR3 extends over 16 amino acids. CDR1 is SGHNT, CDR2 YYREEE, per germline (reference sequence).

This clone was detected once. The chain combines TRBV4-3 with TRBJ1-1; D perhaps matches TRBD1 (6 bases). Germline V gene lookup returns CDR1 LGHNA and CDR2 YSLEER. The CDR3 totals 18 residues. Trimming removed 0 bases from V and 0 bases from J, with 17 bases in between. The CDR3 DNA follows: TGCGCCAGCAGCCAAGATGGCTGGACAGAGAAAATGAACACTGAAGCTTTCTTT. Protein product: CASSQDGWTEKMNTEAFF.

The chain combines TRBV28 with TRBJ2-2, with a tentative D call TRBD1 (6 bases). V shed 7 bases and J shed 5 bases, with 11 bases lying between them. The CDR3 totals 13 residues. The germline V gene encodes CDR1 MDHEN and CDR2 SYDVKM. The CDR3 DNA reads as TGTGCCAGCACCGTACAGGGAACCGGGGAGCTGTTTTTT. Encoded protein: CASTVQGTGELFF.

CDR3 DNA: TGTGCCAGCAGCTCCTCATGGCGGTCCAACTATGGCTACACCTTC. It translates to CASSSSWRSNYGYTF. The gene calls are TRBV5-4 and TRBJ1-2; D uncertain. Trimming took 3 bases from V and 2 from J, leaving 14 bases between them. The CDR3 is made up of 15 amino acids. Germline assignment: CDR1 SGHNT and CDR2 YYREEE (reference sequence). Looking up the rest from reference TRBV5-4 and TRBJ1-2 gives the full variable domain: ETGVTQSPTHLIKTRGQQVTLRCSSQSGHNTVSWYQQALGQGPQFIFQYYREEENGRGNFPPRFSGLQFPNYSSELNVNALELDDSALYLCASSSSWRSNYGYTFGSGTRLTVV.

The V call is TRBV10-3, the J call TRBJ2-5, with TRBD1 identical over 7 bases. This CDR3 is 15 amino acids long. V lost 6 bases to trimming and J lost 4 bases; unmatched junction nucleotides: 11. The germline gives CDR1 ENHRY, CDR2 SYGVKD. The CDR3 sequence: CAIRTSGTEGETQYF. The CDR3 nucleotides read TGTGCCATCAGAACCTCCGGGACAGAGGGAGAGACCCAGTACTTC.

This rearrangement joins TRBV2 to TRBJ1-1; D not resolved. V lost 4 bases and J 0 bases, leaving 6 bases between the germline ends. Looked up from germline, CDR1 is SNHLY and CDR2 is FYNNEI. The CDR3 has 13 amino acids. Here the CDR3 reads CASSADLNTEAFF. The CDR3 bases are TGTGCCAGCAGTGCAGATCTGAACACTGAAGCTTTCTTT.

This clone was detected many times. The chain employs TRBV6-4 and TRBJ2-3; 11 positions agree with TRBD2. V shed 3 bases and J 5 bases; nucleotides not matched to a gene: 16. Per the germline V gene, CDR1 is MRHNA and CDR2 is SNTAGT. The CDR3 is 19 amino acids. In DNA form, the CDR3 reads TGTGCCAGCAGTGAGGGTGGGACTAGCGGAGAGGGGAATGGAGATACGCAGTATTTT. This codes for CASSEGGTSGEGNGDTQYF.

The chain combines TRBV9 with TRBJ1-1; perhaps TRBD1 as D (5 bases). V was shortened by 0 bases and J by 11 bases, with 14 bases between the two germline ends. This CDR3 has 13 amino acids. Germline CDR1 SGDLS, CDR2 YYNGEE. This chain's CDR3 is CASSVAGGQPAFF. DNA of the CDR3: TGTGCCAGCAGCGTAGCCGGGGGTCAACCGGCTTTCTTT.

The chain has TRBV7-9 and TRBJ2-2, with 10 bases fitting TRBD2. Per germline, CDR1 SEHNR and CDR2 FQNEAQ (reference sequence). The length of the CDR3 is 14 residues. V lost 11 bases to trimming and J lost 5 bases; unmatched junction nucleotides: 8. This CDR3 is CAGKRGGRTGELFF. CDR3 DNA sequence: TGTGCCGGGAAGCGGGGGGGCCGGACCGGGGAGCTGTTTTTT.

The chain couples TRBV2 to TRBJ2-3, with 8 bases matching TRBD1. From germline, CDR1 is SNHLY and CDR2 FYNNEI. V was pared by 4 bases and J by 0 bases, with 3 bases of the junction left unmatched. This CDR3 region has 15 residues. The CDR3 region is CASSGQGFSTDTQYF. The CDR3 coding sequence is TGTGCCAGCAGTGGACAGGGGTTCAGCACAGATACGCAGTATTTT.

The rearrangement uses TRBV2 and TRBJ1-1; a possible D gene is TRBD1 (6 bases). Germline V gene sequence: CDR1 SNHLY, CDR2 FYNNEI. With 6 bases removed from V and 0 bases from J, the gap between germline ends came to 11 bases. The CDR3 is 14 amino acids. DNA of the CDR3: TGTGCCAGCAGCCTACAGGGATTGAACACTGAAGCTTTCTTT. Translated: CASSLQGLNTEAFF.

The J gene is TRBJ1-1, the V gene TRBV7-9; perhaps TRBD1 as D (6 bases). V shed 4 bases and J shed 5 bases, with 20 bases lying between them. The CDR3 has 16 residues. Germline lookup yields CDR1 SEHNR and CDR2 FQNEAQ (reference sequence). The DNA for the CDR3 is TGTGCCAGCAGCTGGGATTCGGGAGGGAGGGGGACTGAAGCTTTCTTT. Residues: CASSWDSGGRGTEAFF. Variable domain in full (rest from reference TRBV7-9 and TRBJ1-1): DTGVSQNPRHKITKRGQNVTFRCDPISEHNRLYWYRQTLGQGPEFLTYFQNEAQLEKSRLLSDRFSAERPKGSFSTLEIQRTEQGDSAMYLCASSWDSGGRGTEAFFGQGTRLTVV.

This chain connects TRBV27 to TRBJ1-1; D unclear. Deletions cut 3 bases from V and 0 bases from J, with 8 bases between. The CDR3 covers 14 residues. Germline CDR1 reads MNHEY; CDR2 reads SMNVEV (reference sequence). The CDR3 loop reads CASSFSSLNTEAFF. The CDR3, as DNA: TGTGCCAGCAGTTTTAGTTCCCTGAACACTGAAGCTTTCTTT.

This clone appeared a single time. V is TRBV9 and J is TRBJ2-7, with 8 bases matching TRBD2. V gave up 0 bases and J gave up 2 bases; unmatched junction bases: 1. Germline-derived CDR1 and CDR2 are SGDLS and YYNGEE. The CDR3 length is 14 residues. The CDR3 is CASSVGLAPYEQYF. In DNA form, the CDR3 reads TGTGCCAGCAGCGTAGGACTAGCGCCCTACGAGCAGTACTTC.

This clone has only one observation. For the CDR3, the DNA is TGTGCCAGCAGCTCCCAATTGTTCCGAGAGTCCTACGAGCAGTACTTC. Translating gives CASSSQLFRESYEQYF. J is TRBJ2-7 and V is TRBV11-2; D not certain. Germline CDR1 and CDR2: SGHAT and FQNNGV. The CDR3 spans 16 residues. The V gene lost 4 bases and the J gene lost 1 base, with 17 bases spanning the gap.

The chain couples TRBV7-2 to TRBJ2-7; 7 bases are shared with TRBD1. V lost 3 bases and J lost 3; bases outside the gene matches: 2. CDR1 and CDR2 (germline): SGHTA, FQGNSA. The CDR3 loop spans 13 amino acids. CDR3 nucleotide sequence: TGTGCCAGCAGCTTGGACAGGCTCTACGAGCAGTACTTC. Protein: CASSLDRLYEQYF.

The chain combines TRBV7-2 with TRBJ2-3; no clear D. V gave up 1 base and J gave up 2 bases, with 4 bases separating them. This CDR3 is 13 amino acids long. The germline CDR1 and CDR2 sequences are SGHTA and FQGNSA. CDR3 sequence: CASSLGATDTQYF. CDR3 DNA: TGTGCCAGCAGCTTAGGGGCCACAGATACGCAGTATTTT.

The chain has TRBV19 and TRBJ1-4; 7 bases are shared with TRBD1. V lost 5 bases to trimming and J lost 3 bases; unmatched junction nucleotides: 3. This CDR3 spans 14 amino acids. Germline lookup yields CDR1 LNHDA and CDR2 SQIVND (reference sequence). Here the CDR3 reads CASSWGQPNEKLFF. CDR3 sequence (DNA): TGTGCCAGTAGTTGGGGACAGCCTAATGAAAAACTGTTTTTT.

This chain links TRBV2 with TRBJ1-5; a possible D gene is TRBD1 (6 bases). The CDR3 runs 14 residues. Germline loops: CDR1 SNHLY, CDR2 FYNNEI. Trimming removed 5 bases at V and 5 bases at J, with 13 bases between. This chain's CDR3 is CASSLQGSYQPQHF. The CDR3 coding sequence is TGTGCCAGCAGTCTACAGGGTTCATATCAGCCCCAGCATTTT.